A single TCR beta chain is shown here with its context. Its specificity is unknown. A second PCR of 7 to 11 cycles used a sample-barcoded 5' primer and a J-beta primer mix. TCRdb reprocessed the 5' RACE reads via MiXCR and lists one record per CDR3 protein. The table shows roughly 800,000 distinct CDR3 sequences, with about 37% occurring only once. The data stem from a study of blood T cells in healthy people across ages. Study results and caveats: While age rose, TCR beta diversity per million T cells dropped in a roughly linear way. Both higher diversity and more naive CD4+ cells marked long-lived donors when set against aged donors. Unsorted PBMC material precluded a definitive naive versus antigen-experienced comparison.

The sample taken for sequencing was blood. This TCR was sampled from a man between 18 and 29 years old in good health.

CDR3 bases: TGTGCCAGCAGTGACAGGCCGGGGCGTTCTACGGATGAGCAGTTCTTC. It encodes CASSDRPGRSTDEQFF. J is TRBJ2-1 and V is TRBV6-4; D tentatively fits TRBD1 or TRBD2 (5 bases each). The germline gives CDR1 MRHNA, CDR2 SNTAGT. V was cut by 2 bases and J by 8 bases, with 19 bases left in between. The CDR3 length is 16 residues.